This T cell receptor beta chain derives from a study of cytomegalovirus exposure and HLA in healthy donors (dated 2017 in TCRdb). At the level of the whole study: An earlier analysis of some 620 of the donors reported approximately 260 Gb of sequence data and 90 million to 120 million unique TCR beta sequences obtained from some 170 million T cells. Approximately 310 gigabases of sequencing data and 91 million or so unique TCR sequences made up an early release that covered several hundred HLA-typed donors. Of the roughly 400 genotyped donors, roughly 85% fell in the genetic ancestry cluster associated with self-reported Caucasian donors. The study aimed to test whether signatures of past pathogen exposure could be identified by cataloging public T cell receptors. The study used immunosequencing to profile the T cell repertoires of more than 650 subjects and linked those repertoires to cytomegalovirus serostatus. A separate validation cohort of some 130 different subjects was used in addition to the roughly 640-subject first cohort. High-throughput TCR immunosequencing, statistical association of individual TCRs with disease status, and machine learning were combined to predict cytomegalovirus infection status. In a later analysis, previously published TCR beta repertoires from 600 to 850 donors were re-analyzed and high-resolution HLA genotyping was added so that TCR occurrence patterns could be studied. In the later analysis, no new phenotypic data were used to find candidate immune exposures; instead, reliance was placed on TCR beta sequences and their occurrence across donors. An earlier analysis of about 620 of the donors applied high-throughput TCR beta sequencing to assess whether each TCR beta V gene segment acted as functional or pseudogenic. Donor age, sex, ethnicity and CMV serostatus were compiled alongside the repertoire data. In a later genetic analysis, genome-wide SNP genotypes for 398 of the 666 donors were used, and that subset was treated as a discovery cohort. Every repertoire in the discovery cohort had been generated on one and the same sequencing platform. HLA typing covered class I and class II loci at four-digit resolution. Typing coverage differed by locus: A, B, C, DRB1 and DQB1 were typed in about 629-640 donors, DQA1 in 522, DPA1 in around 580, and DPB1 in approximately 450. Four to six DR-DQ haplotypes were handled as single units for association and clustering, since linkage in the cohort was strong. On average, around 230,000 unique TCR beta nucleotide sequences were sequenced per donor among 398 genotyped donors of the cohort, with 15% to 20% of those sequences being non-productive. The investigation overall reported the following: Most TCR sequences were seen in very few donors, while some public TCRs were found in many individuals. According to a later genetic analysis, donors in an Asian-associated ancestry cluster had fewer N-insertions in productive TCRs than the roughly 660-donor mean. In a later analysis, 15,000 to 20,000 TCR beta sequences were associated with specific HLA alleles at a false discovery rate of 0.05. For the cohort, immune exposure information was limited to CMV serostatus. The authors suggested that the approach could potentially be extended to other disease states and immunological phenotypes. Presence/absence analyses assumed roughly uniform sequencing depth across donors, an assumption that may not hold. Three of the identified cytomegalovirus-associated TCR beta chains were confirmed in vitro to be specific for cytomegalovirus antigens. HLA typing was unavailable for some donors at each locus, so association tests used only the typed subset. In the study, 164 TCR beta chains were listed as associated with cytomegalovirus. In a later analysis, HLA-associated TCR beta chains showed more clonal expansion and lower generation probabilities than non-associated chains that were equally common. Fewer than 20 rarely observed V segments, including chromosome 9 orphons, were excluded from the earlier analysis of approximately 500 of the donors because counts were too low. A later genetic analysis associated a missense DCLRE1C variant with V-gene and J-gene trimming of TCR beta chains, and an independent cohort replicated the association. Linkage disequilibrium might explain the correlated functional status among segregating V segments, but an unknown experimental factor could not be excluded. In an earlier analysis of about 600 of the donors, most TCR beta V segments appeared in productive rearrangements about 90% or about 30% of the time, broadly matching IMGT annotations. A further reported finding was that TCR beta sequences accurately predicted the HLA-A and HLA-B alleles for most subjects in the first cohort. Some IMGT-functional V segments, including TRBV6-2 and TRBV6-3, could not be distinguished by the 87-base-pair reads and were therefore excluded. A cluster of highly shared sequence variants was judged likely to be a technical artifact of the sequencing pipeline. The classifier was reported to diagnose cytomegalovirus status with high specificity and sensitivity in both the original cohort and the validation cohort. In a later analysis, most CMV-associated TCR beta chains were found to appear HLA-restricted, with HLA associations seemingly driven largely by CMV exposure. A later analysis found that TCR association rates varied across HLA loci, with DRB1 alleles showing the most associated TCRs and HLA-C alleles the fewest. In a later analysis, several top co-occurrence clusters were reported to appear linked to parvovirus B19, influenza, CMV and Epstein-Barr virus. Strong co-occurrence of HLA alleles, especially DR and DQ, made assigning TCR associations to individual alleles difficult. Only TCR beta chains were sequenced in this cohort, and the absence of alpha or paired-chain data limited detectable features.

The library was prepared using the immunoSEQ multiplex PCR assay. A mixture of 60 forward primers for TCR Vbeta segments and 13 reverse primers for TCR Jbeta segments was used in the multiplex PCR. A multiplex PCR assay on genomic DNA amplified the CDR3 region of rearranged TCR beta genes. The amplified TCR beta libraries were sequenced on the Illumina HiSeq System as 87-base-pair reads. Per the authors' processing: A later analysis counted around 72 million unique TCR beta chains across the 666 repertoires, and around 12 million of these chains were shared by at least two donors. A nearest-neighbor algorithm error-corrected the raw reads and collapsed the reads into unique sequences, merging closely related sequences to remove PCR and sequencing errors. To assign V, D and J gene segments, CDR3 sequences were aligned to IMGT reference sequences. Each retained sequence needed at least a six-nucleotide match to both a V gene segment and a J gene segment. Rearrangements were classified as productive when the CDR3 lacked stop codons and remained in frame with V and J, and all other rearrangements were classified as non-productive. Following IMGT convention, CDR3 was defined as the stretch from the second conserved V-encoded cysteine to the conserved J-encoded phenylalanine. Sequences without an unambiguous match to a single V gene segment were excluded from the earlier analysis of 500 to 700 of the donors. In an earlier analysis of about 590 of the donors, a V segment was called functional when productive rearrangements were above 56.7%, and segregating when the standard deviation between donors exceeded 5%. A statistical classification framework was built to diagnose cytomegalovirus status from the catalog of TCR beta chain sequences. In a later analysis, V and J genes were assigned by comparing TCR nucleotide sequences against IMGT/GENE-DB human TR gene sequences. Using the TCRdist pipeline, a later analysis assigned CDR3 sequences along with most-parsimonious VDJ recombination scenarios. In a later analysis, each TCR beta chain was defined by its CDR3 amino acid sequence together with its V-gene family, and reads lacking a unique V-gene family were excluded. In a later analysis, 550 to 650 highly shared, low-generation-probability nucleotide sequences were removed to address suspected cross-contamination and a sequencing artifact. In a later analysis, a clonal expansion index for each public chain was calculated from normalized within-repertoire ranks of inferred template counts. A later analysis computed generation probabilities with a VDJ recombination model fitted to out-of-frame rearrangements, and checked the results against IGoR. Hypergeometric tests were used in a later analysis to score TCR-TCR, TCR-HLA and TCR-CMV co-occurrence, with a repertoire-size bias correction applied to the TCR pairs. To estimate false discovery rates, a later analysis permuted the HLA or CMV assignments 20 times. In a later analysis, co-occurring TCRs were grouped using DBSCAN, with TCRdist sequence similarity added in when clustering inside HLA-allele-positive subsets. For co-occurrence clustering, repertoires with fewer than 30,000 or more than 120,000 public chains were excluded, along with several repertoires with anomalous nucleotide sharing. TCRdb mirrors the immuneACCESS table, restricted to in-frame sequences. Some clones are absent from its copies; in checked studies, under half trace to an unresolved V gene, and the reason for the others is unknown. The DNA gave D and trimming, while V, J and clone size come from that table. A total of about 88,000 clones appear in this sample, more than 60% of them only once. 2.7% of the sample is taken by the ten largest.

The CDR3 runs 14 residues from the cysteine to the phenylalanine. Only the CDR3 region is kept as DNA, spanning 42 bases read in frame from base 1. V is cut by 6 bases and J by 8 bases, and the space between the germline ends is 14 bases. CDR1 and CDR2 (MNHNS, SASEGT) derive from the germline V gene. In total, 630 or so healthy bone marrow donors made up the cohort. At the time of sampling, all cohort members were nominally healthy, though unrecorded immune exposures were likely present. The donor tested CMV seronegative, placing the donor among the 352 seronegative members of the cohort. Every donor gave a peripheral blood sample, and the peripheral blood mononuclear cells from that sample were used for TCR beta sequencing. The Qiagen DNeasy Blood Extraction Kit was used to extract genomic DNA from the blood cell samples. Concerning this clone itself: Its target antigen remains unknown. Base-call qualities are not available, and no considerably larger clone is one nucleotide away.

In this chain, TRBV6-1 is recombined with TRBJ2-6; the best D guess is TRBD1, with 6 bases matching. The sequence derives from a man younger than 45 in good health and CMV-seronegative. Material: PBMCs. CDR3 sequence: CASRDITGSNVLTF. The base sequence is TGTGCCAGCAGGGATATTACAGGGTCCAACGTCCTGACTTTC.